Sequencing of this TCR beta chain was carried out in a study of shared clonotypes between healthy human individuals. Sequenced by immunoSEQ multiplex PCR; TCRdb stores in-frame clones only, minus some. The data hold over 2 million clones, with 85% to 95% observed a single time. As concerns this clone: Its antigen is undetermined.

The CDR3 sequence is 13 residues long. Trimming shortened V by 3 bases and J by 6 bases, and 11 bases separated the two germline ends. CDR1 MDHEN and CDR2 SYDVKM come from the germline V gene. Study-wide results and caveats: What naive subsets generally showed was a larger estimated richness than memory subsets showed.

Sequencing used naive CD4+ T cells sorted from blood. As for subset: CD45RA+ positively selected. The chain uses TRBV28 and TRBJ1-1; the D is unclear. The receptor was derived from a man in his late teens or twenties in good health. CDR3 amino acids: CASSFTVYPEAFF. CDR3 DNA sequence: TGTGCCAGCAGTTTTACAGTATACCCTGAAGCTTTCTTT.